This TCR beta chain derives from a study of T cell changes during pregnancy in multiple sclerosis. The repertoire was sequenced with immunoSEQ multiplex PCR; TCRdb's copy has only in-frame clones and lacks some. The sample lists over 20,000 clones, about 90% seen once, with 4.5% to 5.5% in the top ten. The V segment lost 4 bases and the J segment 1 base; nucleotides outside the gene matches: 4. Germline CDR1 is LNHDA and CDR2 is SQIVND (reference sequence). There are 16 residues in the CDR3. The sample was CD8+ T cells from peripheral blood mononuclear cells, taken in the second trimester of pregnancy. The sequence was obtained from a female donor in good health, enrolled as a control in a pregnancy study. The chain links TRBV19 to TRBJ2-2; TRBD1 matches at 9 bases. CDR3 in amino acids: CASSTDRGRNTGELFF. CDR3 DNA: TGTGCCAGTAGTACCGACAGGGGGAGGAACACCGGGGAGCTGTTTTTT.